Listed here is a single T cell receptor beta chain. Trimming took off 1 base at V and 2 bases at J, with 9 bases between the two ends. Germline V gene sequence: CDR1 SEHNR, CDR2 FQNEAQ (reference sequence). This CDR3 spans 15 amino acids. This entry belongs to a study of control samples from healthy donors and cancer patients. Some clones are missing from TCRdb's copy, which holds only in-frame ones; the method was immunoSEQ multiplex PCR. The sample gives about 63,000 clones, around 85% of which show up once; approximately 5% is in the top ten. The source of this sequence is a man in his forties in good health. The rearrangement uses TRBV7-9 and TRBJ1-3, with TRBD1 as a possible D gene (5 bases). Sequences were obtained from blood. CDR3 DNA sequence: TGTGCCAGCAGCTTAGGGACGGGGGCTGGAAACACCATATATTTT. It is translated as CASSLGTGAGNTIYF.